The entry that follows covers one TCR beta chain sequence. Its antigen specificity is not known. Within one base of it there is no much larger clone, and no base qualities were kept. These data come from a study (dated by TCRdb to the mid-2010s). The method behind the library was RT-PCR. The instrument was an Illumina MiSeq. TCRdb reran the public reads through fastp at Q25 and MiXCR, keeping productive beta chains. Every entry covers one CDR3 protein and lists the most common genes and DNA from its rows. The sample table holds fewer than 800,000 distinct CDR3 sequences, of which about 14% were seen once. The ten top clones hold roughly 3.9% of the sample. The origin of this receptor is a female donor in good health, serving as a healthy control. Sequences were obtained from memory CD4+ T cells from blood.

Read as DNA, the sequence is TGTGCCAGCGCAATATGGGGGAACACTGAAGCTTTCTTT. Its translation is CASAIWGNTEAFF. The chain was built from TRBV7-2 and TRBJ1-1, with the D gene not clear enough to name. Relative to germline, V is 8 bases shorter and J is 1 base shorter, with 11 bases between their ends. From its cysteine to its phenylalanine, the CDR3 spans 13 amino acids. The read is trimmed to its CDR3 DNA, 39 bases read in frame from base 1. Looking up the germline V gene yields CDR1 SGHTA and CDR2 FQGNSA. The reference TRBV7-2 and TRBJ1-1 proteins fill in what lies around the CDR3, so the full variable domain reads GAGVSQSPSNKVTEKGKDVELRCDPISGHTALYWYRQSLGQGLEFLIYFQGNSAPDKSGLPSDRFSAERTGGSVSTLTIQRTQQEDSAVYLCASAIWGNTEAFFGQGTRLTVV.